These 21 T cell receptor beta chains came from one sample sequenced in a study of blood T cell repertoires in COVID-19. Data came from immunoSEQ multiplex PCR; TCRdb stores just in-frame clones and leaves some out. The sample yields under 250,000 clones, approximately 88% seen once. Sequencing input: PBMCs or T cells enriched from blood (not recorded which). These receptor sequences come from a woman aged 30 to 39 with acute COVID-19.

V usage is TRBV5-4 and J usage is TRBJ1-4; no clear D gene. The V end lost 1 base, the J end lost 5 bases, and 6 bases lay between the germline ends. The CDR3 has 13 residues. Looked up from germline, CDR1 is SGHNT and CDR2 is YYREEE (reference sequence). DNA of the CDR3: TGTGCCAGCAGCTTGATAGAGAATGAAAAACTGTTTTTT. Its translation is CASSLIENEKLFF.

The rearrangement uses TRBV6-6 and TRBJ2-7; D is possibly TRBD1 (6 bases). The CDR3 is 16 residues long. Germline lookup yields CDR1 MNHNY and CDR2 SVGAGI (reference sequence). Trimming left V 2 bases short and J 2 bases short, with 16 bases between. Here the CDR3 reads CASSYPLLTGTYEQYF. Written as DNA, the CDR3 is TGTGCCAGCAGTTACCCCCTTTTGACAGGAACCTACGAGCAGTACTTC.

The chain is built from TRBV5-1 and TRBJ1-6; D may be TRBD1 (5 bases). CDR3 size: 14 residues. Trimming left V 5 bases short and J 8 bases short, with 14 bases between. Germline CDR1 is SGHRS and CDR2 is YFSETQ. The CDR3 bases are TGCGCCAGCAGGCCAGGAACAGGCGATTCACCCCTCCACTTT. This gives the protein CASRPGTGDSPLHF.

The rearrangement uses TRBV15 and TRBJ2-1; the match to TRBD2 covers 8 bases. This CDR3 is built from 16 residues. V dropped 1 base and J dropped 4; count of bases not matched to a gene: 6. The germline V gene encodes CDR1 LNHNV and CDR2 YYDKDF (reference sequence). DNA of the CDR3: TGTGCCACCAGCAGAGCAAACGGGGGGGCATACAATGAGCAGTTCTTC. It encodes CATSRANGGAYNEQFF.

This chain uses TRBV7-9 with TRBJ2-2; possible D gene TRBD1, 6 bases. The V end lost 3 bases, the J end lost 7 bases, and 12 bases lay between the germline ends. Germline V gene sequence: CDR1 SEHNR, CDR2 FQNEAQ (reference sequence). The CDR3 length is 14 residues. CDR3 region: CASSFTGYSGELFF. The DNA for the CDR3 is TGTGCCAGCAGCTTCACAGGGTACAGCGGGGAGCTGTTTTTT.

The chain couples TRBV4-3 to TRBJ1-2; TRBD1 aligns across 8 bases. Trimming took 4 bases from V and 5 from J; bases not matched to a gene: 3. Germline lookup yields CDR1 LGHNA and CDR2 YSLEER. The CDR3 has 13 residues. CDR3 nucleotides: TGCGCCAGCAGCCCACAGGGGGGGTATGGCTACACCTTC. Residues: CASSPQGGYGYTF.

In nucleotides, the CDR3 is TGCAGTGCTAGAGACCACAGGGTACTCTTCTTC. Translation gives CSARDHRVLFF. The chain carries TRBV20-1 and TRBJ2-1, with D possibly being TRBD1 (6 bases). Deletions cut 0 bases from V and 16 bases from J, with 13 bases between. The CDR3 extends over 11 amino acids. The germline CDR1 and CDR2 sequences are DFQATT and SNEGSKA (reference sequence).

The chain is built from TRBV19 and TRBJ1-1; possible D gene TRBD1, 5 bases. Germline assignment: CDR1 LNHDA and CDR2 SQIVND (reference sequence). The CDR3 contains 13 residues. The germline V and J ends were trimmed by 2 bases and 4 bases, with 8 bases remaining between them. The chain's CDR3 is CASSIRGFTEAFF. CDR3 sequence (DNA): TGTGCCAGTAGTATACGGGGGTTCACTGAAGCTTTCTTT. Full variable domain (outside the CDR3, taken from reference TRBV19 and TRBJ1-1): DGGITQSPKYLFRKEGQNVTLSCEQNLNHDAMYWYRQDPGQGLRLIYYSQIVNDFQKGDIAEGYSVSREKKESFPLTVTSAQKNPTAFYLCASSIRGFTEAFFGQGTRLTVV.

V is TRBV5-1 and J is TRBJ1-4; D perhaps matches TRBD1 (5 bases). CDR3 length: 17 residues. Germline V gene lookup returns CDR1 SGHRS and CDR2 YFSETQ. Trimming removed 0 bases from V and 0 bases from J, with 12 bases in between. The CDR3 nucleotides are TGCGCCAGCAGCTTGGCCTCAGGGTCCACAACTAATGAAAAACTGTTTTTT. Residues: CASSLASGSTTNEKLFF.

With respect to this clone: Other DNA sequences of this sample code for an identical CDR3. V is TRBV5-1 and J is TRBJ1-1, with D uncertain. This CDR3 has 15 residues. Trimming left V 2 bases short and J 1 base short, with 12 bases between. The germline V gene encodes CDR1 SGHRS and CDR2 YFSETQ. CDR3 sequence: CASSLHAGENTEAFF. The CDR3 region has the DNA TGCGCCAGCAGCTTACATGCCGGGGAGAACACTGAAGCTTTCTTT. The complete variable domain, with remaining parts taken from reference TRBV5-1 and TRBJ1-1, reads KAGVTQTPRYLIKTRGQQVTLSCSPISGHRSVSWYQQTPGQGLQFLFEYFSETQRNKGNFPGRFSGRQFSNSRSEMNVSTLELGDSALYLCASSLHAGENTEAFFGQGTRLTVV.

This clone was recorded once. The rearrangement joins TRBV5-5 to TRBJ1-2; D is unclear. Germline loops: CDR1 SGHKS, CDR2 YYEKEE (reference sequence). V was pared by 2 bases and J by 2 bases, with 7 bases between. This CDR3 comprises 13 residues. Here the CDR3 reads CASSFAENYGYTF. The DNA for the CDR3 is TGTGCCAGCAGCTTTGCGGAAAACTATGGCTACACCTTC. The full variable domain, in which reference TRBV5-5 and TRBJ1-2 provide the parts outside the CDR3, is DAGVTQSPTHLIKTRGQQVTLRCSPISGHKSVSWYQQVLGQGPQFIFQYYEKEERGRGNFPDRFSARQFPNYSSELNVNALLLGDSALYLCASSFAENYGYTFGSGTRLTVV.

As concerns this clone: Other nucleotide sequences in the sample specify the same CDR3. J is TRBJ2-5 and V is TRBV11-3, with D perhaps TRBD1 (6 bases). Trimming stripped 3 bases from V and 5 bases from J, with 10 bases between. The CDR3 is 13 amino acids. CDR1 SGHNT and CDR2 YENEEA come from the germline V gene. The CDR3 coding sequence is TGTGCCAGCAGCTTGGGGGCACGGGAGACCCAGTACTTC. Its protein product is CASSLGARETQYF.

The V and J genes are TRBV11-2 and TRBJ1-2, with 9 bases aligning to TRBD1. The CDR3 loop spans 17 amino acids. The J segment lost 8 bases and the V segment lost 8 bases, leaving 21 bases of the junction unmatched. Germline CDR1 SGHAT, CDR2 FQNNGV. DNA for the CDR3: TGTGCCAGCCAGAGCTTACAGGGGGCGCGTGGTTCGGGAGGCTACACCTTC. The encoded protein is CASQSLQGARGSGGYTF. The full variable domain, with the rest looked up from reference TRBV11-2 and TRBJ1-2, is EAGVAQSPRYKIIEKRQSVAFWCNPISGHATLYWYQQILGQGPKLLIQFQNNGVVDDSQLPKDRFSAERLKGVDSTLKIQPAKLEDSAVYLCASQSLQGARGSGGYTFGSGTRLTVV.

The rearrangement uses TRBV27 and TRBJ1-6, with D perhaps matching TRBD1 (6 bases). V lost 3 bases and J 6 bases, leaving 15 bases between the germline ends. Germline V gene lookup returns CDR1 MNHEY and CDR2 SMNVEV (reference sequence). CDR3 length: 16 amino acids. CDR3 bases: TGTGCCAGCAGTTTCTCGGGGGGCAGTTTTAATTCACCCCTCCACTTT. Translated: CASSFSGGSFNSPLHF.

Note on this clone: One end of the junction varies from germline; a read error may be responsible. The CDR3 reads CATLDRIIDNSPLHF. The CDR3 DNA is TGTGCCACCTTAGACAGGATCATAGATAACTCACCCCTCCACTTT. This rearrangement joins TRBV6-5 to TRBJ1-6; maybe TRBD1 (6 bases). CDR3 length: 15 residues. Germline CDR1 is MNHEY and CDR2 is SVGAGI.

The chain has TRBV5-1 and TRBJ1-2; TRBD1 is a possible D gene (5 bases). The CDR3 has 14 amino acids. Germline assignment: CDR1 SGHRS and CDR2 YFSETQ. V lost 7 bases and J 4 bases, leaving 17 bases between the germline ends. The CDR3 is CASSGLRGTYGYTF. The CDR3 DNA follows: TGCGCCAGCTCCGGGCTTCGGGGGACCTATGGCTACACCTTC.

The chain combines TRBV6-5 with TRBJ1-1; perhaps TRBD1 as D (6 bases). The CDR3 is made up of 14 amino acids. Trimming pared 7 bases from V and 0 bases from J, leaving 12 bases between. The germline V gene has CDR1 MNHEY and CDR2 SVGAGI. The CDR3 loop reads CASIEGGMNTEAFF. The CDR3 coding sequence is TGTGCCAGCATCGAAGGGGGAATGAACACTGAAGCTTTCTTT.

The rearrangement links TRBV19 to TRBJ1-1; TRBD1 matches 7 bases. Looked up from germline, CDR1 is LNHDA and CDR2 is SQIVND (reference sequence). This CDR3 has 16 residues. V lost 0 bases and J lost 0; bases outside the gene matches: 4. CDR3 DNA sequence: TGTGCCAGTAGTATAGAAGGGGGCAGGGTGAACACTGAAGCTTTCTTT. It specifies CASSIEGGRVNTEAFF.

The chain is built from TRBV4-3 and TRBJ2-5; no definite D call. CDR3 length equals 13 residues. From germline, CDR1 is LGHNA and CDR2 YSLEER. Trimming took off 4 bases at V and 5 bases at J, with 11 bases between the two ends. The CDR3 reads CASSPTHRETQYF. Here the CDR3 DNA reads TGCGCCAGCAGCCCAACCCACCGGGAGACCCAGTACTTC.

The V call is TRBV4-2, the J call TRBJ2-2; 12 nucleotides agree with TRBD2. The CDR3 is 18 residues long. V shed 0 bases, J shed 5 bases, and the junction held 7 bases outside the gene matches. CDR1 LGHNA and CDR2 YNFKEQ come from the germline V gene. The DNA for the CDR3 is TGTGCCAGCAGCCAAGAGTCAGGACTAGCGGGGTATACCGGGGAGCTGTTTTTT. It specifies CASSQESGLAGYTGELFF.

The rearrangement links TRBV5-8 to TRBJ1-2, with TRBD1 as a possible D gene (5 bases). Germline CDR1 is SGHTS and CDR2 is YDEGEE. This CDR3 region has 14 residues. V gave up 0 bases and J gave up 4 bases, with 10 bases separating them. The CDR3, as DNA: TGTGCCAGCAGCTTGGGTCAGGGTAGCTATGGCTACACCTTC. Amino acid sequence: CASSLGQGSYGYTF.